These 3 T cell receptor beta chains were all obtained from the same sample, sequenced in a study of shared clonotypes between healthy human individuals. Clones were read by immunoSEQ multiplex PCR, and TCRdb kept only the in-frame ones, dropping some. The data show more than 450,000 clones, with less than 85% seen just once and approximately 13% held by the top ten. Source material: PBMCs. The receptors originated from a woman in her forties in good health. Some clones in this sample may be carry-over from other donors' samples.

This clone was detected once. The CDR3 loop is CASSESINYGYTF. CDR3 coding DNA: TGCGCCAGCAGTGAGTCGATTAACTATGGCTACACCTTC. The chain couples TRBV10-1 to TRBJ1-2; D gene uncertain. Trimming took 0 bases from V and 1 from J, leaving 3 bases between them. The germline V gene has CDR1 WNHNN and CDR2 SYGVQD (reference sequence). CDR3 length equals 13 residues.

This chain uses TRBV11-2 with TRBJ2-7, with TRBD1 as a possible D gene (6 bases). Trimming removed 5 bases from V and 6 bases from J, with 17 bases in between. Germline V CDR1 and CDR2: SGHAT, FQNNGV. The CDR3 sequence is 14 residues long. The CDR3 bases are TGTGCCAGCAGCCCGCTTACAGGGTCCCGCGAGCAGTACTTC. The encoded protein is CASSPLTGSREQYF.

The chain joins TRBV11-2 to TRBJ2-7; 8 bases line up with TRBD1. Germline trimming cut 3 bases from V and 2 bases from J; bases unmatched to any gene: 3. The CDR3 consists of 14 residues. Germline V gene sequence: CDR1 SGHAT, CDR2 FQNNGV. The CDR3 region has the DNA TGTGCCAGCAGCTTTTTACAGGGGGCCTACGAGCAGTACTTC. This codes for CASSFLQGAYEQYF. The full variable domain, completed using reference TRBV11-2 and TRBJ2-7, is EAGVAQSPRYKIIEKRQSVAFWCNPISGHATLYWYQQILGQGPKLLIQFQNNGVVDDSQLPKDRFSAERLKGVDSTLKIQPAKLEDSAVYLCASSFLQGAYEQYFGPGTRLTVT.